What follows are 14 T cell receptor beta chains derived from one specimen sequenced in a study of early T cells in non-severe SARS-CoV-2 infection. In TCRdb, the 5' RACE reads were re-called with MiXCR into one record per CDR3 protein. The sample consists of about 39,000 distinct CDR3 sequences, around 6% of them appearing once. The sequences come from whole blood, collected at baseline. These receptor sequences come from an adult who was a healthcare worker with PCR-confirmed SARS-CoV-2 infection or an uninfected control (not recorded which).

This clonotype occurred a few times. This chain connects TRBV5-1 to TRBJ1-1; a weak D match, TRBD1 (6 bases). The CDR3 is 15 residues long. Trimming left V 0 bases short and J 1 base short, with 10 bases between. The germline V gene encodes CDR1 SGHRS and CDR2 YFSETQ. The CDR3 region has the DNA TGCGCCAGCAGCTTGGGCGACAGGACGAACACTGAAGCTTTCTTT. It is translated as CASSLGDRTNTEAFF.

The genes are TRBV4-1 and TRBJ2-3; TRBD2 matches at 11 bases. The CDR3 contains 18 residues. Trimming took 2 bases from V and 6 from J; bases not matched to a gene: 13. CDR1 and CDR2 from the germline V gene are MGHRA and YSYEKL. CDR3 bases: TGCGCCAGCAGCCAAAAACTTAGCGGGGGGGCGCGCTCTGATACGCAGTATTTT. As protein: CASSQKLSGGARSDTQYF.

At least ten counts were recorded for this clonotype. The V call is TRBV27, the J call TRBJ2-1, with TRBD2 as a possible D gene (7 bases). CDR1 is MNHEY, CDR2 SMNVEV, per germline (reference sequence). The ends were cut back, 10 bases at V and 0 bases at J, with 19 bases in the middle. The CDR3 loop spans 16 amino acids. CDR3 DNA: TGTGCCACCAACCAAGGGGGGGGGAACTCCTACAATGAGCAGTTCTTC. The encoded protein is CATNQGGGNSYNEQFF.

The table lists this clonotype with many counts. The chain has TRBV20-1 and TRBJ2-3; 12 bases map to TRBD1. The J segment lost 1 base and the V segment lost 6 bases, leaving 2 bases of the junction unmatched. The CDR3 is 14 amino acids. Germline CDR1 is DFQATT and CDR2 is SNEGSKA (reference sequence). CDR3 nucleotide sequence: TGCAGTGCGGGGGACAGGGGGCGCACAGATACGCAGTATTTT. It yields the protein CSAGDRGRTDTQYF.

This clonotype was counted ten times or more. The V call is TRBV6-6, the J call TRBJ2-1; 8 bases match TRBD2. V gave up 10 bases and J gave up 6 bases; unmatched junction bases: 11. The germline gives CDR1 MNHNY, CDR2 SVGAGI (reference sequence). This CDR3 is 14 amino acids long. This CDR3 reads CATATSGGRNEQFF. CDR3 nucleotide sequence: TGTGCCACGGCCACTAGCGGAGGTCGCAATGAGCAGTTCTTC.

This clonotype was observed many times. The genes are TRBV4-3 and TRBJ2-7; D not certain. With 0 bases removed from V and 5 bases from J, the gap between germline ends came to 8 bases. CDR3 length: 13 amino acids. Germline CDR1 and CDR2: LGHNA and YSLEER. The CDR3: CASSQDIENEQYF. The CDR3 DNA reads TGCGCCAGCAGCCAAGATATAGAGAACGAGCAGTACTTC.

This clonotype came up a few times. The V and J genes are TRBV2 and TRBJ2-1; TRBD1 agrees at 7 bases. Germline CDR1 reads SNHLY; CDR2 reads FYNNEI. CDR3 length equals 13 residues. V trimming: 10 bases; J trimming: 3 bases; junction bases outside the gene matches: 6. CDR3 region: CANQQGIYNEQFF. In nucleotides, the CDR3 is TGTGCCAACCAACAGGGGATCTACAATGAGCAGTTCTTC.

This clonotype has a count of ten or more. The rearrangement joins TRBV7-2 to TRBJ2-3; no clear D gene. In germline, CDR1 is SGHTA, CDR2 FQGNSA. There are 12 residues in the CDR3. Trimming took off 5 bases at V and 2 bases at J, with 5 bases between the two ends. The CDR3 DNA reads TGTGCCAGCAGCACAATCACAGATACGCAGTATTTT. Translation: CASSTITDTQYF.

This clonotype was detected many times. The chain is built from TRBV18 and TRBJ2-7; D could derive from TRBD1 or TRBD2 (6 bases each). CDR1 KGHSH and CDR2 LQKENI come from the germline V gene. The CDR3 extends over 13 amino acids. Trimming removed 6 bases from V and 4 bases from J, with 13 bases in between. The CDR3 sequence is CASSPGAGYEQYF. In DNA, the CDR3 is TGTGCCAGCTCCCCGGGGGCAGGGTACGAGCAGTACTTC.

The chain employs TRBV7-6 and TRBJ2-7; D call uncertain. The germline CDR1 and CDR2 sequences are SGHVS and FNYEAQ. The CDR3 contains 14 residues. V was clipped by 2 bases and J by 6 bases, with 14 bases between them. The CDR3 region is CASSLRLEQSEQYF. CDR3 nucleotide sequence: TGTGCCAGCAGCTTAAGGCTCGAACAGAGCGAGCAGTACTTC.

This clonotype was observed at least ten times. The chain employs TRBV29-1 and TRBJ2-1; a possible D gene is TRBD2 (6 bases). Trimming took off 5 bases at V and 7 bases at J, with 9 bases between the two ends. CDR1 and CDR2 (germline): SQVTM, ANQGSEA. The CDR3 spans 11 residues. CDR3 residues: CSVRRVNEQFF. The CDR3 nucleotides are TGCAGCGTTAGGAGGGTTAATGAGCAGTTCTTC.

This clonotype has ten or more counts. This chain uses TRBV29-1 with TRBJ1-2; 8 bases match TRBD1. V lost 3 bases and J lost 6; bases outside the gene matches: 12. Germline lookup yields CDR1 SQVTM and CDR2 ANQGSEA. The CDR3 is made up of 15 amino acids. The CDR3 loop is CSVEWQGALRHGYTF. In DNA, the CDR3 is TGCAGCGTTGAGTGGCAGGGGGCGCTTCGACATGGCTACACCTTC.

This clonotype was counted ten times or more. The rearrangement uses TRBV27 and TRBJ2-3; 8 bases map to TRBD2. Germline assignment: CDR1 MNHEY and CDR2 SMNVEV (reference sequence). The V gene end was trimmed by 4 bases and the J gene end by 6 bases; junction bases not matched to a gene: 18. The CDR3 has 18 amino acids. For the CDR3, the DNA is TGTGCCAGCAGTTCCGATAAACCGGGACTAGGTGTGAGGGATACGCAGTATTTT. It codes for CASSSDKPGLGVRDTQYF.

This clonotype was found many times. The J gene is TRBJ2-1, the V gene TRBV20-1; D assignment may be TRBD1 or TRBD2 (5 bases each). The CDR3 is made up of 15 amino acids. The ends were cut back, 0 bases at V and 1 base at J, with 10 bases in the middle. CDR1 and CDR2 (germline): DFQATT, SNEGSKA (reference sequence). The CDR3 loop is CSARDGTKSYNEQFF. The CDR3 region has the DNA TGCAGTGCTAGAGATGGGACCAAATCCTACAATGAGCAGTTCTTC.